A single sample is the source of the 14 T cell receptor beta chains below, sequenced in a study of blood T cell repertoires in COVID-19. Using immunoSEQ multiplex PCR, the repertoire was profiled, and TCRdb retains in-frame clones only, with some absent. The sample has about 94,000 clones, 80% to 85% seen once. Sequenced sample: peripheral blood. The receptors stem from a man between 60 and 75 years old with acute or convalescent COVID-19.

The chain links TRBV7-8 to TRBJ2-1; perhaps TRBD2 as D (5 bases). The germline V gene encodes CDR1 SGHVS and CDR2 FQNEAQ. CDR3 length: 15 residues. Trimming stripped 5 bases from V and 4 bases from J, with 15 bases between. CDR3 DNA: TGTGCCAGCAGCCTCGGACTCGGCCTATACAATGAGCAGTTCTTC. Protein sequence: CASSLGLGLYNEQFF.

J is TRBJ1-1 and V is TRBV11-3; D remains unclear. V lost 2 bases, J lost 1 base, and 8 bases lay in between. The CDR3 is made up of 14 amino acids. Germline CDR1 SGHNT, CDR2 YENEEA. CDR3 sequence (DNA): TGTGCCAGCAGCTTAAAAGCCGCGAACACTGAAGCTTTCTTT. Protein sequence: CASSLKAANTEAFF.

The chain has TRBV9 and TRBJ1-3, with D hard to call. Trimming removed 4 bases at V and 8 bases at J, with 10 bases between. The CDR3 runs to 12 residues. Germline CDR1 and CDR2: SGDLS and YYNGEE. The CDR3 coding sequence is TGTGCCAGCAGCCCCTACGGGGACACCATATATTTT. It translates to CASSPYGDTIYF.

V usage is TRBV28 and J usage is TRBJ1-2; 7 nucleotides agree with TRBD1. The V gene's germline CDR1 is MDHEN and CDR2 SYDVKM. This CDR3 is built from 16 residues. V was clipped by 6 bases and J by 3 bases; unmatched bases: 13. The CDR3 coding sequence is TGTGCCAGCAGCTTCCCCTCGGGACAGAGAGACTATGGCTACACCTTC. It is translated as CASSFPSGQRDYGYTF.

This clone has a handful of counts. The chain combines TRBV9 with TRBJ1-3; no clear D. Germline V gene sequence: CDR1 SGDLS, CDR2 YYNGEE. The CDR3 spans 13 residues. V lost 2 bases and J lost 1, with 4 bases in between. The CDR3 nucleotides are TGTGCCAGCAGCGTGCGGTCTGGAAACACCATATATTTT. Amino acids: CASSVRSGNTIYF.

The chain uses TRBV19 and TRBJ2-7; maybe TRBD1 (5 bases). Trimming took 4 bases from V and 4 from J, leaving 11 bases between them. The CDR3 consists of 13 residues. Per the germline V gene, CDR1 is LNHDA and CDR2 is SQIVND (reference sequence). CDR3 coding DNA: TGTGCCAGTAGTACGCAGGGCGGTTACGAGCAGTACTTC. Protein: CASSTQGGYEQYF.

V and J are TRBV15 and TRBJ2-3; tentatively, D is TRBD1 (5 bases). Per the germline V gene, CDR1 is LNHNV and CDR2 is YYDKDF (reference sequence). V lost 1 base, J lost 5 bases, and 13 bases lay in between. The CDR3 runs to 15 residues. DNA of the CDR3: TGTGCCACCAGCAGAGCGGGCAGGGTAAAAGATACGCAGTATTTT. It codes for CATSRAGRVKDTQYF.

The J gene is TRBJ1-6, the V gene TRBV12-5, with 10 positions matching TRBD1. The germline V gene encodes CDR1 LGHNT and CDR2 FRNRAP. With V trimmed by 5 bases and J by 5 bases, 6 bases remained unmatched. CDR3 length: 16 residues. This chain's CDR3 is CASGNPGTGDNSPLHF. CDR3 coding DNA: TGTGCTAGTGGTAATCCGGGGACAGGGGATAATTCACCCCTCCACTTT.

This chain uses TRBV7-2 with TRBJ1-1; D is ambiguous. Germline CDR1 reads SGHTA; CDR2 reads FQGNSA. V lost 6 bases and J lost 0, with 11 bases in between. This CDR3 contains 14 residues. The DNA for the CDR3 is TGTGCCAGCAGTTCCGGACTGATGAACACTGAAGCTTTCTTT. This translates into CASSSGLMNTEAFF. The entire variable domain, with the rest obtained from reference TRBV7-2 and TRBJ1-1, is as follows: GAGVSQSPSNKVTEKGKDVELRCDPISGHTALYWYRQSLGQGLEFLIYFQGNSAPDKSGLPSDRFSAERTGGSVSTLTIQRTQQEDSAVYLCASSSGLMNTEAFFGQGTRLTVV.

The J gene is TRBJ2-7, the V gene TRBV10-3, with 9 bases identical to TRBD1. With 7 bases clipped from V and 5 bases from J, the junction kept 18 bases outside the gene matches. From germline, CDR1 is ENHRY and CDR2 SYGVKD. The CDR3 consists of 17 residues. The CDR3 DNA reads as TGTGCCATCATCAACTCGCCGGCGGGACAGGGTGGTAACGAGCAGTACTTC. Its translation is CAIINSPAGQGGNEQYF.

The V call is TRBV7-8, the J call TRBJ2-5; D is unclear. In germline, CDR1 is SGHVS, CDR2 FQNEAQ. The CDR3 is 14 amino acids. V lost 3 bases and J 4 bases, leaving 12 bases between the germline ends. This CDR3 reads CASSFSGGRETQYF. The CDR3, as DNA: TGTGCCAGCAGCTTTTCTGGCGGAAGAGAGACCCAGTACTTC. Combining the CDR3 with reference TRBV7-8 and TRBJ2-5 gives the whole variable domain GAGVSQSPRYKVAKRGQDVALRCDPISGHVSLFWYQQALGQGPEFLTYFQNEAQLDKSGLPSDRFFAERPEGSVSTLKIQRTQQEDSAVYLCASSFSGGRETQYFGPGTRLLVL.

The J gene is TRBJ1-1, the V gene TRBV6-5, with 9 bases fitting TRBD1. This CDR3 spans 13 amino acids. V shed 6 bases, J shed 5 bases, and the junction held 4 bases outside the gene matches. Germline CDR1 MNHEY, CDR2 SVGAGI. The DNA for the CDR3 is TGTGCCAGCAGCGGGACAGGGAGGACTGAAGCTTTCTTT. It yields the protein CASSGTGRTEAFF.

The V gene is TRBV30, the J gene TRBJ1-4; 7 nucleotides line up with TRBD1. The CDR3 loop spans 12 amino acids. With V trimmed by 7 bases and J by 8 bases, 7 bases remained unmatched. CDR1 and CDR2 from the germline V gene are GTSNPN and SVGIG (reference sequence). The CDR3 sequence is CAFRGLGEKLFF. Here the CDR3 DNA reads TGTGCCTTCAGGGGGTTAGGGGAAAAACTGTTTTTT.

The table lists this clone with a few counts. The rearrangement links TRBV12-3 or TRBV12-4 to TRBJ1-1; no firm D call. V was trimmed by 7 bases and J by 1 base, leaving 7 bases between them. The CDR3 length is 12 residues. CDR3 nucleotide sequence: TGTGCCAGCAAAGAGGGGAACACTGAAGCTTTCTTT. Translation: CASKEGNTEAFF.